This T cell receptor beta chain was documented in a study of blood T cell repertoires in COVID-19. Study at large: Acute-phase and convalescent COVID-19 samples originated in the United States, Italy and Spain.

Sequencing used immunoSEQ multiplex PCR; TCRdb keeps in-frame clones, though not all of them. The repertoire has approximately 410,000 clones, 86% of them found once; the top ten carry approximately 1.4%. Germline assignment: CDR1 SGHRS and CDR2 YFSETQ. Between the trimmed V and J ends, which lost 0 bases and 3 bases, there was a span of 13 bases. CDR3 length equals 16 residues. This sequence was found in a woman in her 30s with active or convalescent COVID-19. The chain links TRBV5-1 to TRBJ1-3; perhaps TRBD1 as D (6 bases). The specimen was peripheral blood. CDR3 in amino acids: CASSLDRAGFGNTIYF. CDR3 coding DNA: TGCGCCAGCAGCTTGGACAGGGCGGGCTTTGGAAACACCATATATTTT.